This T cell receptor (beta chain) comes out of a study of OX40 agonist ivuxolimab in advanced cancers. Study information: Enrolled patients in dose escalation had cancers that were hepatocellular carcinoma, melanoma, renal cell or head and neck cancer.

V gave up 1 base and J gave up 8 bases; unmatched junction bases: 19. Germline loops: CDR1 SGHTS, CDR2 YDEGEE. This CDR3 is built from 19 residues. Some clones are missing from TCRdb's copy, which holds only in-frame ones; the method was immunoSEQ multiplex PCR. Altogether under 90,000 clones are present, around 83% being singletons, with the ten largest covering more than 1.4%. Study-wide points: Clonal expansion was seen in CD4+ and CD8+ blood T cells by week 6 at 0.1 to 3.0 mg/kg. Antigen specificity remained undetermined for the expanded peripheral T cells.

A word on this clone: Its antigen is unknown.

V usage is TRBV5-8 and J usage is TRBJ1-4; 8 bases map to TRBD1. The receptor's source is an adult with an advanced solid tumor such as melanoma, head and neck, liver or kidney cancer. The material was CD4+ or CD8+ T cells sorted from blood, obtained in a trial of the OX40 agonist ivuxolimab. The CDR3 here is CASSLQQGGGGLNGEKLFF. The CDR3 DNA reads as TGTGCCAGCAGCTTGCAACAGGGGGGTGGAGGCCTTAATGGCGAAAAACTGTTTTTT. The variable domain in full, with the rest retrieved from reference TRBV5-8 and TRBJ1-4, is EAGVTQSPTHLIKTRGQQATLRCSPISGHTSVYWYQQALGLGLQFLLWYDEGEERNRGNFPPRFSGRQFPNYSSELNVNALELEDSALYLCASSLQQGGGGLNGEKLFFGSGTQLSVL.